The 15 T cell receptor beta chains given below trace back to one sample, sequenced in a study of OX40 agonist ivuxolimab in advanced cancers. Method: immunoSEQ multiplex PCR; TCRdb's copy keeps in-frame clones and lacks some. The table includes some 37,000 clones, about nine tenths detected once. Sequencing used CD4+ or CD8+ T cells sorted from blood, obtained in a trial of the OX40 agonist ivuxolimab. The receptors were gathered from an adult with an advanced solid tumor such as melanoma, head and neck, liver or kidney cancer.

This sequence joins TRBV5-5 and TRBJ1-2; no reliable D call. Between the trimmed V and J ends, which lost 4 bases and 8 bases, there was a span of 15 bases. The CDR3 runs 13 residues. CDR1 SGHKS and CDR2 YYEKEE come from the germline V gene (reference sequence). CDR3 in DNA: TGTGCCAGCAGCCCCCTCGGGAGCTTGGGCTACACCTTC. Its protein product is CASSPLGSLGYTF. Looking up the rest from reference TRBV5-5 and TRBJ1-2 gives the full variable domain: DAGVTQSPTHLIKTRGQQVTLRCSPISGHKSVSWYQQVLGQGPQFIFQYYEKEERGRGNFPDRFSARQFPNYSSELNVNALLLGDSALYLCASSPLGSLGYTFGSGTRLTVV.

V gene TRBV10-3 combines with J gene TRBJ1-5, with a tentative D call TRBD1 (6 bases). Germline CDR1 and CDR2: ENHRY and SYGVKD. CDR3 length equals 16 residues. The V end was cut by 2 bases, the J end by 4 bases, with 15 bases between. The CDR3 DNA follows: TGTGCCATCAGTGAGGGGAACAGGGTAGGGAATCAGCCCCAGCATTTT. It translates to CAISEGNRVGNQPQHF.

The rearrangement links TRBV9 to TRBJ2-3; a weak D match, TRBD2 (5 bases). V lost 0 bases and J lost 8, with 10 bases in between. From germline, CDR1 is SGDLS and CDR2 YYNGEE. The CDR3 extends over 13 amino acids. The DNA of the CDR3 is TGTGCCAGCAGCGTAGTTGATGCGGGTACGCAGTATTTT. It codes for CASSVVDAGTQYF.

This chain links TRBV7-2 with TRBJ2-3; a weak D match, TRBD1 (6 bases). The germline V gene encodes CDR1 SGHTA and CDR2 FQGNSA. Trimming left V 1 base short and J 2 bases short, with 19 bases between. CDR3 size: 18 residues. The CDR3 here is CASSLVSGASGNTDTQYF. The CDR3 bases are TGTGCCAGCAGCTTAGTGTCAGGGGCGAGCGGAAACACAGATACGCAGTATTTT.

J is TRBJ2-3 and V is TRBV6-5; D perhaps matches TRBD1 (6 bases). The CDR3 runs 11 residues. CDR1 and CDR2 from the germline V gene are MNHEY and SVGAGI. V was cut by 5 bases and J by 11 bases, with 11 bases left in between. CDR3 in DNA: TGTGCCAGCAGTGGTACGGGACAGCAGTATTTT. Translated, it gives CASSGTGQQYF.

The genes are TRBV2 and TRBJ2-3, with D maybe TRBD2 (6 bases). The CDR3 is 15 residues long. Looked up from germline, CDR1 is SNHLY and CDR2 is FYNNEI. V was trimmed by 8 bases and J by 1 base, leaving 16 bases between them. CDR3 amino acids: CASLKGLARTDTQYF. CDR3 bases: TGTGCCAGCCTCAAGGGGCTAGCGCGCACAGATACGCAGTATTTT.

The count of this clone is one. V usage is TRBV11-2 and J usage is TRBJ2-2; D assignment may be TRBD1 or TRBD2 (5 bases each). This CDR3 comprises 18 residues. Per germline, CDR1 SGHAT and CDR2 FQNNGV. Deletions cut 11 bases from V and 0 bases from J, with 25 bases between. CDR3 sequence reads: CAAPPQGPNTANTGELFF. CDR3 DNA: TGTGCCGCGCCGCCCCAGGGACCGAATACCGCGAACACCGGGGAGCTGTTTTTT.

The rearrangement links TRBV7-9 to TRBJ1-6; 8 bases fit TRBD1. Germline assignment: CDR1 SEHNR and CDR2 FQNEAQ (reference sequence). J was trimmed by 10 bases and V by 6 bases; bases with no gene match: 11. The CDR3 has 15 residues. CDR3 amino acids: CASRPGQGDSSPLHF. The CDR3 DNA reads as TGTGCCAGCAGACCCGGACAGGGCGATAGCTCACCCCTCCACTTT.

The rearrangement uses TRBV6-1 and TRBJ1-5; TRBD1 matches at 8 bases. Germline CDR1 and CDR2: MNHNS and SASEGT. CDR3 length: 15 residues. Trimming removed 6 bases from V and 4 bases from J; junction bases left unmatched: 8. CDR3 nucleotide sequence: TGTGCCAGCAGCGACAGGGGACTACTAAATCAGCCCCAGCATTTT. Translation gives CASSDRGLLNQPQHF.

The chain recombines TRBV27 with TRBJ2-5, with 7 bases fitting TRBD2. The CDR3 is 13 amino acids. Germline trimming cut 6 bases from V and 4 bases from J; bases unmatched to any gene: 5. CDR1 MNHEY and CDR2 SMNVEV come from the germline V gene (reference sequence). In DNA form, the CDR3 reads TGTGCCAGCAGGGGCGGGAGATCAGAGACCCAGTACTTC. This encodes CASRGGRSETQYF.

CDR3 protein: CASSYGARVGNTIYF. The DNA for the CDR3 is TGTGCCAGCAGTTACGGGGCCAGGGTCGGAAACACCATATATTTT. This rearrangement joins TRBV6-5 to TRBJ1-3; TRBD1 is a possible D gene (5 bases). The germline V and J ends were trimmed by 2 bases and 4 bases, with 12 bases remaining between them. The CDR3 is made up of 15 amino acids. Germline CDR1 is MNHEY and CDR2 is SVGAGI.

This clone occurred a few times. The CDR3 nucleotides read TGTGCCAGCAGTTTTCGGACTCCCCCGCAGTACTTC. Protein product: CASSFRTPPQYF. The rearrangement uses TRBV28 and TRBJ2-7; D possibly corresponds to TRBD2 (5 bases). Germline CDR1 MDHEN, CDR2 SYDVKM. This CDR3 has 12 residues. Trimming left V 3 bases short and J 9 bases short, with 12 bases between.

CDR3 in DNA: TGTGCCAGCAGCCTGCCAGGACTAGCGGGGGTTTCCTACAATGAGCAGTTCTTC. Translating gives CASSLPGLAGVSYNEQFF. The chain recombines TRBV7-2 with TRBJ2-1, with TRBD2 matching over 13 bases. The germline gives CDR1 SGHTA, CDR2 FQGNSA. V gave up 5 bases and J gave up 1 base; unmatched junction bases: 8. This CDR3 is built from 18 residues.

The chain has TRBV18 and TRBJ2-2; D is perhaps TRBD1 (6 bases). The CDR3 contains 15 residues. V gave up 2 bases and J gave up 5 bases, with 12 bases separating them. Germline assignment: CDR1 KGHSH and CDR2 LQKENI. The CDR3 loop reads CASSPLDSGTGELFF. In DNA form, the CDR3 reads TGTGCCAGCTCACCATTGGACAGTGGTACCGGGGAGCTGTTTTTT.

V and J are TRBV28 and TRBJ2-2; no clear D. The V gene's germline CDR1 is MDHEN and CDR2 SYDVKM. V was cut by 2 bases and J by 2 bases, with 6 bases left in between. The CDR3 consists of 14 residues. Written as DNA, the CDR3 is TGTGCCAGCAGTTTAGTAGGTAACACCGGGGAGCTGTTTTTT. Translating gives CASSLVGNTGELFF.